These T cell receptor beta chains were read from a single sample in a study of regulatory T cells in long-lasting Graves disease. TCRdb called the multiplex PCR reads again in MiXCR, with one record for every CDR3 protein. The sample holds hundreds of thousands of distinct CDR3 sequences, 16% seen once. The sample was also reused in another study, on T cells in Graves' hyperthyroidism and ophthalmopathy.

Sample: peripheral blood mononuclear cells (PBMCs), taken at new diagnosis, from a patient treated with antithyroid drugs. The receptor source for this set is a woman younger than 45 with Graves disease. Each CDR3 is given with its conserved first and last residue. A D gene is named only where the DNA matches it firmly. Rows may omit the clone size; those that give it use once, few, many or a size class.

v_call: TRBV20-1; clone_size: few; j_call: TRBJ2-2; d_call: TRBD2; cdr3_nt: TGCAGTGCTAGAGCTGATCTAGCGGGGGACACCGGGGAGCTGTTTTTT; cdr3_aa: CSARADLAGDTGELFF
v_call: TRBV28; clone_size: -; j_call: TRBJ2-1; d_call: TRBD1; cdr3_nt: TGTGCCAGCCTCCGGGACAGGGGGACGAATGAGCAGTTCTTC; cdr3_aa: CASLRDRGTNEQFF
v_call: TRBV6-6; clone_size: few; j_call: TRBJ2-2; d_call: -; cdr3_nt: TGTGCCAGCAGTTACTCGATGCCTGGAGGGGCGAACACCGGGGAGCTGTTTTTT; cdr3_aa: CASSYSMPGGANTGELFF
v_call: TRBV27; clone_size: many; j_call: TRBJ2-3; d_call: -; cdr3_nt: TGTGCCAGCAGTTTATCCCTCGGGGTAGGGTACGATACGCAGTATTTT; cdr3_aa: CASSLSLGVGYDTQYF
v_call: TRBV11-3; clone_size: many; j_call: TRBJ2-1; d_call: TRBD1; cdr3_nt: TGTGCCAGCAGCTCTCGGGACAGATCCAATGAGCAGTTCTTC; cdr3_aa: CASSSRDRSNEQFF
v_call: TRBV20-1; clone_size: -; j_call: TRBJ2-3; d_call: TRBD1; cdr3_nt: TGCGGCCCCTTGGACAGGGGGTTAACAGATACGCAGTATTTT; cdr3_aa: CGPLDRGLTDTQYF
v_call: TRBV30; clone_size: -; j_call: TRBJ2-1; d_call: -; cdr3_nt: TGTGCCTGGAGTGTAGGGAAACATGAGCAGTTCTTC; cdr3_aa: CAWSVGKHEQFF
v_call: TRBV2; clone_size: -; j_call: TRBJ2-7; d_call: TRBD2; cdr3_nt: TGTGCCAGCTCACCGGGACTAGCGGGAGGGCCTGGAGACGAGCAGTACTTC; cdr3_aa: CASSPGLAGGPGDEQYF
v_call: TRBV12-3/TRBV12-4; clone_size: many; j_call: TRBJ1-5; d_call: -; cdr3_nt: TGTGCCAGCAGTTTTAACAGGGCCCGAACAGTCAATCAGCCCCAGCATTTT; cdr3_aa: CASSFNRARTVNQPQHF
v_call: TRBV28; clone_size: -; j_call: TRBJ2-1; d_call: TRBD2; cdr3_nt: TGTGCCAGCAGTTTGGCGGGGGGCACTACCCCCTTCAATGAGCAGTTCTTC; cdr3_aa: CASSLAGGTTPFNEQFF
v_call: TRBV12-3/TRBV12-4; clone_size: many; j_call: TRBJ2-1; d_call: TRBD2; cdr3_nt: TGTGCCAGCAGTTTGGGTTCGGCTAGCGGGAGTTTTAGCTCCTACAATGAGCAGTTCTTC; cdr3_aa: CASSLGSASGSFSSYNEQFF